This T cell receptor beta chain derives from a study of human T cells and chemical hapten exposure. Unique molecular identifiers were linked by the library to individual cDNA molecules. Each CDR3 protein gets one entry after TCRdb re-called the RACE reads with MiXCR. The top ten clones hold about 8% of a sample with about 360,000 distinct CDR3 sequences, roughly 6.9% of them seen once. The germline V gene encodes CDR1 LGHNT and CDR2 FRNRAP. The CDR3 spans 11 residues. The V and J ends lost 8 bases and 8 bases respectively, with 7 bases between them. Time point meaning: patch test 1, 2 weeks after DPC sensitization. As for treatment: therapeutic diphenylcyclopropenone sensitization with weekly scalp DPC. This clonotype was observed at least ten times.

This rearrangement joins TRBV12-5 to TRBJ1-6; D ambiguous. The sample consisted of whole blood, taken in connection with sensitization to the hapten diphenylcyclopropenone (DPC). This clonotype was sampled from a woman aged 18-35 years with alopecia areata. Some clones in this sample may be carry-over from other donors' samples. The CDR3 coding sequence is TGTGCTAGTACTGGCTATTCACCCCTCCACTTT. Amino acid sequence: CASTGYSPLHF.